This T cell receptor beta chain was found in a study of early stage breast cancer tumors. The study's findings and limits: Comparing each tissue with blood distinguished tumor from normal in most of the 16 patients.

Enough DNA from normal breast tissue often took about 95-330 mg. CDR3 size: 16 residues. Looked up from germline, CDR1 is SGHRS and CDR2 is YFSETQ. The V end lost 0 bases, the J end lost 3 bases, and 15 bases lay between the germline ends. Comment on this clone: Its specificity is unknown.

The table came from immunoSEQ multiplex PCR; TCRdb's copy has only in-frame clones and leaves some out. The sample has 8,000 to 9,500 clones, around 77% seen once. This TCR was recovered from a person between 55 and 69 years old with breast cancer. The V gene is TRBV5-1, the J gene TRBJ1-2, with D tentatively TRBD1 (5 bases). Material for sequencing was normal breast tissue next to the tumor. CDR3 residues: CASSLEAGRGYYGYTF. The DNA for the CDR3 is TGCGCCAGCAGCTTGGAGGCAGGCCGGGGGTACTATGGCTACACCTTC.